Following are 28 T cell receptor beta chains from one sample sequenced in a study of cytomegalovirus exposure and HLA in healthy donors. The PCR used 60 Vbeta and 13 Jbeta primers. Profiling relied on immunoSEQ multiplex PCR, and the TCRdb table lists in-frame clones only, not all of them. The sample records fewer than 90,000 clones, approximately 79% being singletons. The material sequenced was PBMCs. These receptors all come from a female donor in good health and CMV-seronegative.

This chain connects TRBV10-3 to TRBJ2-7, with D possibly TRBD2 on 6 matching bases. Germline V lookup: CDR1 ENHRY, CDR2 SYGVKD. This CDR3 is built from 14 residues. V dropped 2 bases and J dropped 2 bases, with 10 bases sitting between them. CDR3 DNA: TGTGCCATCAGTGAGGCGGGACTTCCCTACGAGCAGTACTTC. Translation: CAISEAGLPYEQYF.

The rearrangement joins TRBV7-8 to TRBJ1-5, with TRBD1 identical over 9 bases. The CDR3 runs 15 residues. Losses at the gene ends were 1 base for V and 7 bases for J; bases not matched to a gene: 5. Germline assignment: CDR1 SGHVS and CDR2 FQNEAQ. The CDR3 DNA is TGTGCCAGCAGCTTAGGTAGCGACAGGGGGCAGCCCCAGCATTTT. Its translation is CASSLGSDRGQPQHF.

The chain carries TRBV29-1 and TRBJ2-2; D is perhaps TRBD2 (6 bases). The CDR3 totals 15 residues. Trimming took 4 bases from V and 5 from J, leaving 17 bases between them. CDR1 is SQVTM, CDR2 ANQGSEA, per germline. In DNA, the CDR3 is TGCAGCGTTGTGATGGGAGCGGGCGGGACCGGGGAGCTGTTTTTT. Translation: CSVVMGAGGTGELFF.

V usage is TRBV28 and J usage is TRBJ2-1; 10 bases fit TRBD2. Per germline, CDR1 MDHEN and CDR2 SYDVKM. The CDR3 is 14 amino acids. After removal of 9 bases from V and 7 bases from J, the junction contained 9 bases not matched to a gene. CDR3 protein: CASTPSGRKNEQFF. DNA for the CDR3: TGTGCCAGTACTCCTAGCGGGAGAAAGAATGAGCAGTTCTTC. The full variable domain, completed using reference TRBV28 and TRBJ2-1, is DVKVTQSSRYLVKRTGEKVFLECVQDMDHENMFWYRQDPGLGLRLIYFSYDVKMKEKGDIPEGYSVSREKKERFSLILESASTNQTSMYLCASTPSGRKNEQFFGPGTRLTVL.

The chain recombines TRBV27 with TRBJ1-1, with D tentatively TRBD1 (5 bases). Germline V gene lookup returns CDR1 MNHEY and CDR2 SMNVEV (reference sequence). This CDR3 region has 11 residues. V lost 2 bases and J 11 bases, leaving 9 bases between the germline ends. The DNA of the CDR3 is TGTGCCAGCAGTTTACAGGGTTGGGCTTTCTTT. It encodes CASSLQGWAFF.

The CDR3 loop is CASSQGSTSGGDLDTQYF. CDR3 in DNA: TGTGCCAGCAGCCAAGGGTCGACTAGCGGGGGGGATTTAGATACGCAGTATTTT. This chain uses TRBV4-2 with TRBJ2-3; 14 bases line up with TRBD2. The CDR3 has 18 residues. The V segment lost 1 base and the J segment 5 bases; nucleotides outside the gene matches: 8. Germline lookup yields CDR1 LGHNA and CDR2 YNFKEQ.

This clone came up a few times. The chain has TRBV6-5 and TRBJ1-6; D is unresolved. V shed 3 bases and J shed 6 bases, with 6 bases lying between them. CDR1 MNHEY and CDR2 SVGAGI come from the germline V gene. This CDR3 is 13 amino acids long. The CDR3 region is CASSYEGNSPLHF. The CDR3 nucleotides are TGTGCCAGCAGTTATGAGGGTAATTCACCCCTCCACTTT.

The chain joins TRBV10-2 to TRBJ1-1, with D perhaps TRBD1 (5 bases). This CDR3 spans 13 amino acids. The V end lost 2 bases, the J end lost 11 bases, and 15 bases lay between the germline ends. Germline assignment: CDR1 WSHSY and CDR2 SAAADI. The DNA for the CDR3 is TGCGCCAGCAGTGAGGTCCTCAGGGAAGCGGCTTTCTTT. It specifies CASSEVLREAAFF.

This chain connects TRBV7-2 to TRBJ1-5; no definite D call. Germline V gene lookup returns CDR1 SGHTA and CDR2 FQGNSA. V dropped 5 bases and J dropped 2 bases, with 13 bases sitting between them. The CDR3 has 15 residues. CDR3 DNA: TGTGCCAGCAGCCCCGGCCGGGGTGGCAATCAGCCCCAGCATTTT. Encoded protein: CASSPGRGGNQPQHF.

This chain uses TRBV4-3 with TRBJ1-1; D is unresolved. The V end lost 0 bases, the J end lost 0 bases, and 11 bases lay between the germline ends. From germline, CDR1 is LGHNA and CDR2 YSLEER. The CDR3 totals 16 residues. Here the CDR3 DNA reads TGCGCCAGCAGCCAAGATTTGCGGGCGATGAACACTGAAGCTTTCTTT. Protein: CASSQDLRAMNTEAFF.

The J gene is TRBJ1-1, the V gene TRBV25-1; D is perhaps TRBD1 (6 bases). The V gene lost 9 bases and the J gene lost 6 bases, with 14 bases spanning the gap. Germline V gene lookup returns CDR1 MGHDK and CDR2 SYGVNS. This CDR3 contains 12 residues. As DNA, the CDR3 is TGTGCCAGTTCCGACAGGCCGGCTGAAGCTTTCTTT. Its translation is CASSDRPAEAFF.

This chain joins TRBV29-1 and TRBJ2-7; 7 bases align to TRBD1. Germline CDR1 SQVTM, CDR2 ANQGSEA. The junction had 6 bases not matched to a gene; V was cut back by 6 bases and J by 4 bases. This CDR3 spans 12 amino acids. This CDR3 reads CSVRQGVYEQYF. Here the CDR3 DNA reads TGCAGCGTCAGACAGGGAGTTTACGAGCAGTACTTC.

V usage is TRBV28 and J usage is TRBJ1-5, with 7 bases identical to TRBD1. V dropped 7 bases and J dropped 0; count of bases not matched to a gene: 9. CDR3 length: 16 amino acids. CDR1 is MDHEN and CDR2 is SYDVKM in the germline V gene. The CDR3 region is CASTAPGQASNQPQHF. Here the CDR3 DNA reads TGTGCCAGCACCGCCCCAGGACAGGCTAGCAATCAGCCCCAGCATTTT.

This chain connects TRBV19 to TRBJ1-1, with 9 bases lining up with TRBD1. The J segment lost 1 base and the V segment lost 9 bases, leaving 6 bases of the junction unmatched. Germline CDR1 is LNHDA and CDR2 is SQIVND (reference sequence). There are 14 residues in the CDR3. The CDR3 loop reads CASQSGQGNTEAFF. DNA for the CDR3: TGTGCCAGCCAGTCGGGACAGGGGAACACTGAAGCTTTCTTT.

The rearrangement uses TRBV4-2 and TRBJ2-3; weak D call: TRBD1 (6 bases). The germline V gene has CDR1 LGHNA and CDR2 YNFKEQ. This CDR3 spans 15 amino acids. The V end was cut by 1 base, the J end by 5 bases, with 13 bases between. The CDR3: CASSQGFRGVDTQYF. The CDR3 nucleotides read TGTGCCAGCAGCCAAGGGTTCAGGGGCGTAGATACGCAGTATTTT.

The CDR3 loop is CASSLDSALTGELFF. As DNA, the CDR3 is TGCGCCAGCAGCCTGGACTCCGCTCTAACCGGGGAGCTGTTTTTT. The chain combines TRBV4-3 with TRBJ2-2, with D perhaps TRBD2 (5 bases). V was clipped by 4 bases and J by 5 bases, with 14 bases between them. The CDR3 is made up of 15 amino acids. Germline lookup yields CDR1 LGHNA and CDR2 YSLEER.

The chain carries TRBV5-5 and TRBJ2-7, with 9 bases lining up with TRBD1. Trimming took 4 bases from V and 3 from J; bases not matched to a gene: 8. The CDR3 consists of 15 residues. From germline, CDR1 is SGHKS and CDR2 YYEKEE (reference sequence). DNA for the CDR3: TGTGCCAGCAGCAACGGGACAGGGAGATTCTACGAGCAGTACTTC. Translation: CASSNGTGRFYEQYF.

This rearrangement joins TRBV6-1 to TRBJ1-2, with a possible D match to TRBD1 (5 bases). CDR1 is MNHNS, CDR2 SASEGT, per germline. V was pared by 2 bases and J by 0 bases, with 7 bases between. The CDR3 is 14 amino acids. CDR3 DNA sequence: TGTGCCAGCAGTGAACAGGACACTAACTATGGCTACACCTTC. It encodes CASSEQDTNYGYTF.

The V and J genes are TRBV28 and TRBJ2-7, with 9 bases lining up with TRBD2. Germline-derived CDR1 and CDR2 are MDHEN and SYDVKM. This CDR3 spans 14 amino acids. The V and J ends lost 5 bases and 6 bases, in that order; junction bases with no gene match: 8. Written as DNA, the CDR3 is TGTGCCAGCAGTCCCGCGGGGGGGCCTTCCGAGCAGTACTTC. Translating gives CASSPAGGPSEQYF.

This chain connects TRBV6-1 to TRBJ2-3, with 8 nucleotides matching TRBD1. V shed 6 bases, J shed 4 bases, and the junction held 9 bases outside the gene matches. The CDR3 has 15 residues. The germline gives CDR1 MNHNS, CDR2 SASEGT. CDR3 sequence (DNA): TGTGCCAGCAGGGTAGGGACAGGAAAACCAGATACGCAGTATTTT. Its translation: CASRVGTGKPDTQYF.

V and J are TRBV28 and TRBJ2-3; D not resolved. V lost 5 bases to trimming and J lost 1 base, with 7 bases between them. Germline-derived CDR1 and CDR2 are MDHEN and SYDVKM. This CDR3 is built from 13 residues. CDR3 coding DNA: TGTGCCAGCAGTCCCCCAGGCACAGATACGCAGTATTTT. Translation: CASSPPGTDTQYF.

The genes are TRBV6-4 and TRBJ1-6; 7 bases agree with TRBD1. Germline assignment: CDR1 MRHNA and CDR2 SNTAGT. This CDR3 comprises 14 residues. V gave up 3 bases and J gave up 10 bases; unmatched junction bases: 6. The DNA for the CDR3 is TGTGCCAGCAGTGAAGGACAGGCTGGATCACCCCTCCACTTT. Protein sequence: CASSEGQAGSPLHF.

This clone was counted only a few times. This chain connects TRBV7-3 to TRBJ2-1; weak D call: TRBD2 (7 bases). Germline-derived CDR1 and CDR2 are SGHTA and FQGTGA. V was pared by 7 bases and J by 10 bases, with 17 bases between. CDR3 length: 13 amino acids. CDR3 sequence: CASTDVAGAEQFF. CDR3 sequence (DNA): TGTGCCAGCACCGACGTCGCGGGGGCCGAGCAGTTCTTC.

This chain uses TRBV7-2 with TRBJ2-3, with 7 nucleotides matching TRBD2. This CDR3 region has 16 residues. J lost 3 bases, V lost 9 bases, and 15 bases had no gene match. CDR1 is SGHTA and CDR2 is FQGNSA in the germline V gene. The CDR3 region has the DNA TGTGCCAGGGTCGACGGGGCGGGAGTGGGGACAGATACGCAGTATTTT. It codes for CARVDGAGVGTDTQYF.

The CDR3 region is CASRGQGNTGELFF. CDR3 bases: TGTGCCAGCCGGGGACAGGGCAACACCGGGGAGCTGTTTTTT. The chain joins TRBV27 to TRBJ2-2, with 9 bases aligning to TRBD1. CDR3 length: 14 residues. The J segment lost 2 bases and the V segment lost 8 bases, leaving 3 bases of the junction unmatched. Per germline, CDR1 MNHEY and CDR2 SMNVEV (reference sequence).

The CDR3 protein is CASSAASGQETQYF. The CDR3, as DNA: TGCGCCAGCAGCGCCGCTAGCGGCCAAGAGACCCAGTACTTC. This sequence joins TRBV5-1 and TRBJ2-5; TRBD2 aligns across 7 bases. From germline, CDR1 is SGHRS and CDR2 YFSETQ. This CDR3 contains 14 residues. V dropped 4 bases and J dropped 1; count of bases not matched to a gene: 4. Full variable domain (rest looked up from reference TRBV5-1 and TRBJ2-5): KAGVTQTPRYLIKTRGQQVTLSCSPISGHRSVSWYQQTPGQGLQFLFEYFSETQRNKGNFPGRFSGRQFSNSRSEMNVSTLELGDSALYLCASSAASGQETQYFGPGTRLLVL.

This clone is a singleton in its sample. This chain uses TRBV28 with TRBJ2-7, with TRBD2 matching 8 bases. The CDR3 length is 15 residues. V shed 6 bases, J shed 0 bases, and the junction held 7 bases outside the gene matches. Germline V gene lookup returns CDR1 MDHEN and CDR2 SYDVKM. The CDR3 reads CASSGPAGVSYEQYF. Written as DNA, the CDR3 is TGTGCCAGCAGCGGTCCAGCGGGGGTCTCCTACGAGCAGTACTTC. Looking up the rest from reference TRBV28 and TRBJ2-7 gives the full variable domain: DVKVTQSSRYLVKRTGEKVFLECVQDMDHENMFWYRQDPGLGLRLIYFSYDVKMKEKGDIPEGYSVSREKKERFSLILESASTNQTSMYLCASSGPAGVSYEQYFGPGTRLTVT.

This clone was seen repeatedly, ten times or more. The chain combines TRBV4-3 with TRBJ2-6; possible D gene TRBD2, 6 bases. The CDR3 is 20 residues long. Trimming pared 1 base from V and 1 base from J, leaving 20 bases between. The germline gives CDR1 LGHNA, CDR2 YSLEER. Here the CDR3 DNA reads TGCGCCAGCAGCCAAGTTCTTCCGGGGGTACCAAATTCTGGGGCCAACGTCCTGACTTTC. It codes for CASSQVLPGVPNSGANVLTF.